This T cell receptor (beta chain) was sequenced during a study of T cell changes during pregnancy in multiple sclerosis. Profiling relied on immunoSEQ multiplex PCR, and the TCRdb table lists in-frame clones only, not all of them. The sample lists 25,000 or so clones; roughly 90% were seen once. With 3 bases removed from V and 10 bases from J, the gap between germline ends came to 22 bases. The CDR3 extends over 16 amino acids. CDR1 and CDR2 from the germline V gene are SGHAT and FQNNGV. Sample: CD4+ T cells from peripheral blood mononuclear cells, taken in the first trimester of pregnancy. The sequence came from a female donor in good health, enrolled as a control in a pregnancy study. The chain joins TRBV11-2 to TRBJ2-1; D is possibly TRBD1 (6 bases). CDR3 DNA sequence: TGTGCCAGCAGCTTCCTTGTGGGGGCCCCCCATACCGAGCAGTTCTTC. It encodes CASSFLVGAPHTEQFF.